This is a list of T cell receptor beta chains from one sample in a study of CD8+ T cells in alopecia areata. The data were produced by immunoSEQ multiplex PCR, yet TCRdb's version contains in-frame clones alone and is incomplete. This sample has 200,000 or so clones, with 55% to 75% found just once. The sample in question was CD4+ T cells sorted from blood, obtained at week 24, from a patient treated with tofacitinib. The receptor source for this set is a human donor with alopecia areata. Each CDR3 is given with its conserved first and last residue.

j_gene | v_gene | CDR3aa
TRBJ1-4 | TRBV15 | CATRWEPREKLFF
TRBJ2-5 | TRBV7-9 | CASSLNGGKQETQYF
TRBJ2-5 | TRBV2 | CASSEMIRTSDPLGTQYF
TRBJ2-2 | TRBV29-1 | CSVGGAGRVGELFF
TRBJ2-3 | TRBV30 | CAWSLAGADTQYF
TRBJ1-2 | TRBV15 | CATGDSNYGYTF
TRBJ1-2 | TRBV6-5 | CASNLIRDNYGYTF
TRBJ2-2 | TRBV7-9 | CASSLHRGGTGELFF
TRBJ2-7 | TRBV4-2 | CASSQDRYDEQYF
TRBJ2-3 | TRBV10-3 | CAISESRDTQYF
TRBJ2-3 | TRBV11-2 | CASSSLVGTGSFTDTQYF
TRBJ1-2 | TRBV4-1 | CASSPGTINYGYTF
TRBJ2-2 | TRBV7-2 | CASSVVSSNGELFF
TRBJ2-5 | TRBV1 | CTSSLHAGGLRETQYF
TRBJ2-7 | TRBV25-1 | CASRGTGRDYEQYF
TRBJ2-7 | TRBV29-1 | CSVDEGTGREQYF
TRBJ2-7 | TRBV2 | CASNRGSNSYEQYF
TRBJ1-6 | TRBV5-4 | CASSQRTGGINSPLHF
TRBJ2-5 | TRBV28 | CASSPGDRGRETQYF
TRBJ1-2 | TRBV4-3 | CASSQRNRVIDYGYTF
TRBJ2-7 | TRBV2 | CASSPRDEQYF
TRBJ2-6 | TRBV6-5 | CASSSGANVLTF
TRBJ2-2 | TRBV10-2 | CASSLTRSSGELFF
TRBJ2-5 | TRBV28 | CASSSPQGIAETQYF
TRBJ1-2 | TRBV29-1 | CSVETQGLGYTF
TRBJ2-4 | TRBV2 | CASRTDITDIQYF
TRBJ2-1 | TRBV7-3 | CASSLIQDNEQFF
TRBJ1-6 | TRBV9 | CASSATGLEALHF
TRBJ2-7 | TRBV9 | CASSMGGHTTYEQYF
TRBJ2-5 | TRBV5-1 | CASSWTPQETQYF
TRBJ1-2 | TRBV4-2 | CASSQAGSGRSNYGYTF
TRBJ2-5 | TRBV9 | CASSVAPQASGQETQYF
TRBJ2-5 | TRBV7-2 | CASSLDSGQTQYF
TRBJ2-7 | TRBV15 | CATSRDMSSGSYEQYF
TRBJ2-3 | TRBV29-1 | CSVAGLADTDTQYF
TRBJ1-4 | TRBV15 | CATSRDNDRGRKLFF
TRBJ2-3 | TRBV29-1 | CSVRRGPDTQYF
TRBJ2-1 | TRBV28 | CASSLSNEQFF
TRBJ2-1 | TRBV10-3 | CAISTSGRTGYNEQFF
TRBJ2-1 | TRBV7-2 | CASSRISDEQFF
TRBJ2-7 | TRBV29-1 | CSAGQGPIYEQYF
TRBJ1-4 | TRBV9 | CASSVAPGYDEKLFF
TRBJ1-1 | TRBV19 | CASSKLLEGVLNTEAFF
TRBJ2-2 | TRBV30 | CAWREQSTGELFF
TRBJ2-1 | TRBV7-9 | CASSFDNEQFF
TRBJ1-4 | TRBV7-9 | CASSLGAMDEKLFF